What follows are 11 T cell receptor beta chains derived from one specimen sequenced in a study of identical twins (dated by TCRdb to 2016 to 2017). The library was produced with 5' RACE. The reads were generated on an Illumina HiSeq 2000. TCRdb applied fastp at Q25 and MiXCR to the public reads, then kept only in-frame beta chains. Records with the same CDR3 protein are collapsed into one entry carrying the most frequent genes and DNA. This sample holds fewer than 550,000 distinct CDR3 sequences; about 15% were observed only once. The top ten constitute roughly 0.43% of the sample. This sample was also put to use in a study of yellow fever vaccine responses in identical twins.

Sequenced sample: CD4+ T cells sorted from blood. The source is a woman younger than 35 in good health.

This clonotype was found a few times. The rearrangement uses TRBV20-1 and TRBJ1-2; TRBD1 matches at 7 bases. Per the germline V gene, CDR1 is DFQATT and CDR2 is SNEGSKA (reference sequence). The CDR3 totals 15 residues. After removal of 2 bases from V and 6 bases from J, the junction contained 12 bases not matched to a gene. The CDR3 loop is CSARQGGATNDGYTF. CDR3 sequence (DNA): TGCAGTGCTAGACAAGGGGGCGCGACAAACGATGGCTACACCTTC.

The table lists this clonotype with a few counts. The chain uses TRBV5-1 and TRBJ2-5, with 8 bases aligning to TRBD2. The CDR3 is 14 amino acids. J was trimmed by 4 bases and V by 1 base; bases with no gene match: 3. Per germline, CDR1 SGHRS and CDR2 YFSETQ. Here the CDR3 DNA reads TGCGCCAGCAGCTTGCCAGCGGGAGTAGAGACCCAGTACTTC. This sequence encodes CASSLPAGVETQYF.

CDR3 in DNA: TGTGCCAGCAGCTTCCGGGGTAGCGGGGACCGCACAGATACGCAGTATTTT. Translating gives CASSFRGSGDRTDTQYF. The chain couples TRBV5-7 to TRBJ2-3; TRBD2 matches at 8 bases. TRBV5-7 has ORF status, its function being uncertain. This CDR3 is 17 amino acids long. The V gene end was trimmed by 2 bases and the J gene end by 1 base; junction bases not matched to a gene: 9.

The chain employs TRBV24-1 and TRBJ1-2; D is unclear. CDR1 and CDR2 from the germline V gene are KGHDR and SFDVKD. Trimming took 3 bases from V and 8 from J, leaving 9 bases between them. This CDR3 has 12 amino acids. CDR3 nucleotide sequence: TGTGCCACCAGTGATAGACATCTCGGCTACACCTTC. This translates into CATSDRHLGYTF.

The chain recombines TRBV2 with TRBJ2-3; 13 bases are shared with TRBD2. V shed 6 bases and J 0 bases; nucleotides not matched to a gene: 9. The CDR3 consists of 18 residues. The germline gives CDR1 SNHLY, CDR2 FYNNEI. The CDR3 loop is CASSRLAGGLPSTDTQYF. In DNA form, the CDR3 reads TGTGCCAGCAGCAGACTAGCGGGGGGCCTTCCCAGCACAGATACGCAGTATTTT.

This clonotype was detected a few times. The V and J genes are TRBV20-1 and TRBJ2-2; TRBD2 matches 8 bases. Trimming cost V 6 bases and J 2 bases; bases outside gene matches: 11. The CDR3 sequence is 16 residues long. Germline assignment: CDR1 DFQATT and CDR2 SNEGSKA (reference sequence). The CDR3 protein is CSAARGSGTNTGELFF. The CDR3 coding sequence is TGCAGTGCCGCGAGGGGTAGCGGGACCAACACCGGGGAGCTGTTTTTT.

Many counts were recorded for this clonotype. The chain carries TRBV4-1 and TRBJ2-2; either TRBD1 or TRBD2 may fit D (5 bases each). V gave up 3 bases and J gave up 2 bases, with 16 bases separating them. Germline V CDR1 and CDR2: MGHRA, YSYEKL. The CDR3 contains 17 residues. In DNA form, the CDR3 reads TGCGCCAGCAGCCACCGACCCGGGACGAAAAACACCGGGGAGCTGTTTTTT. Amino acid sequence: CASSHRPGTKNTGELFF.

This chain connects TRBV28 to TRBJ1-6; D may be TRBD1 (6 bases). Deletions cut 6 bases from V and 10 bases from J, with 13 bases between. Germline V gene sequence: CDR1 MDHEN, CDR2 SYDVKM. CDR3 length: 13 residues. As DNA, the CDR3 is TGTGCCAGCAGACCCCGGGACACATCACCCCTCCACTTT. This gives the protein CASRPRDTSPLHF.

A few counts support this clonotype. V gene TRBV28 combines with J gene TRBJ2-7; unclear D gene. The CDR3 has 12 residues. V was clipped by 7 bases and J by 0 bases, with 7 bases between them. The V gene's germline CDR1 is MDHEN and CDR2 SYDVKM. The CDR3: CASINHSYEQYF. The CDR3 bases are TGTGCCAGCATAAACCACTCCTACGAGCAGTACTTC.

A remark on this clonotype: A read error may explain this, as a much larger clone is one base away. The chain is built from TRBV29-1 and TRBJ2-5; weak D call: TRBD1 (6 bases). This CDR3 contains 14 residues. Germline lookup yields CDR1 SQVTM and CDR2 ANQGSEA. Here the CDR3 DNA reads TGCAGCGTTGATTCAACAGGGCGGCAAGAGACCCACTACTTC. This codes for CSVDSTGRQETHYF.

This clonotype has just a few counts. This chain connects TRBV5-5 to TRBJ1-5, with D perhaps TRBD1 (5 bases). Germline CDR1 is SGHKS and CDR2 is YYEKEE (reference sequence). CDR3 length equals 13 residues. With 5 bases removed from V and 3 bases from J, the gap between germline ends came to 9 bases. Written as DNA, the CDR3 is TGTGCCAGCAGTCCGGACACCAATCAGCCCCAGCATTTT. Translation gives CASSPDTNQPQHF.